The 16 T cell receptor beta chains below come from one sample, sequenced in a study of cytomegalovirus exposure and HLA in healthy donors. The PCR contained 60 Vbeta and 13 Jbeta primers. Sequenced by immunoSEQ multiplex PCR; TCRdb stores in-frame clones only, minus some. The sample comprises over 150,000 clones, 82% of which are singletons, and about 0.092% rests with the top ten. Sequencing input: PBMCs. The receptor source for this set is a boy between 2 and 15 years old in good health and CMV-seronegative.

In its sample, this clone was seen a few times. The CDR3 loop is CASSLATTYEQYF. Here the CDR3 DNA reads TGTGCCAGCAGCTTAGCGACAACCTACGAGCAGTACTTC. The chain links TRBV7-9 to TRBJ2-7; D gene uncertain. The V end was cut by 0 bases, the J end by 2 bases, with 5 bases between. The CDR3 length is 13 residues. Germline values: CDR1 SEHNR, CDR2 FQNEAQ (reference sequence). Together with reference TRBV7-9 and TRBJ2-7, the CDR3 gives the full variable domain: DTGVSQNPRHKITKRGQNVTFRCDPISEHNRLYWYRQTLGQGPEFLTYFQNEAQLEKSRLLSDRFSAERPKGSFSTLEIQRTEQGDSAMYLCASSLATTYEQYFGPGTRLTVT.

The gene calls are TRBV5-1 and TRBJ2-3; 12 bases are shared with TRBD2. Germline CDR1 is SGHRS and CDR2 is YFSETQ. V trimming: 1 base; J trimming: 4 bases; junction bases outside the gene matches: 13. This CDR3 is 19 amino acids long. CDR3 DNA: TGCGCCAGCAGCTTGTCCCGATCCTCTAGCGGGGGGGGCCCAGATACGCAGTATTTT. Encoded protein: CASSLSRSSSGGGPDTQYF.

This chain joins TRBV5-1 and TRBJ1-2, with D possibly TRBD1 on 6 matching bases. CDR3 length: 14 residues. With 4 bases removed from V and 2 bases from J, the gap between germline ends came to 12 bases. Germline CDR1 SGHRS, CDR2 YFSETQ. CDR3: CASSTRGLNYGYTF. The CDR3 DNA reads TGCGCCAGCAGCACCAGGGGCCTAAACTATGGCTACACCTTC. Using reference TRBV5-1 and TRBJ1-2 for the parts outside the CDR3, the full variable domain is KAGVTQTPRYLIKTRGQQVTLSCSPISGHRSVSWYQQTPGQGLQFLFEYFSETQRNKGNFPGRFSGRQFSNSRSEMNVSTLELGDSALYLCASSTRGLNYGYTFGSGTRLTVV.

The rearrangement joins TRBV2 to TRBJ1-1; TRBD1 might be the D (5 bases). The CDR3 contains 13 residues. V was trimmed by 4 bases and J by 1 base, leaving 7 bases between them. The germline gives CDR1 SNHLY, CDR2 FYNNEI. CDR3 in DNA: TGTGCCAGCAGTGTGACAGAGAACACTGAAGCTTTCTTT. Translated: CASSVTENTEAFF.

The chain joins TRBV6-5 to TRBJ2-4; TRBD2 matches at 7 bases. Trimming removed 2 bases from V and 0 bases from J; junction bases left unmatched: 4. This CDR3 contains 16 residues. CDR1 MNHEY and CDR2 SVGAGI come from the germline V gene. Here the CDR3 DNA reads TGTGCCAGCAGTTACGGGAGCGGGACAGCCAAAAACATTCAGTACTTC. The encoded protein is CASSYGSGTAKNIQYF.

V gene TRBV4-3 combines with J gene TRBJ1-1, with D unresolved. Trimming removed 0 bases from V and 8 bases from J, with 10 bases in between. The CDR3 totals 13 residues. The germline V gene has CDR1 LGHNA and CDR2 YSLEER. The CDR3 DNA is TGCGCCAGCAGCCAAGATAATACAAGAGAAGCTTTCTTT. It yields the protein CASSQDNTREAFF.

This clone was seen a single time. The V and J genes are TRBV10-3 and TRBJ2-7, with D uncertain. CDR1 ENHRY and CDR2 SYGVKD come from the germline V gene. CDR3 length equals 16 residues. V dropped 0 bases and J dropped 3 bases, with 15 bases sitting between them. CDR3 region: CAISESEVRLDYEQYF. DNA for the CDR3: TGTGCCATCAGTGAGTCTGAGGTTCGACTGGACTACGAGCAGTACTTC.

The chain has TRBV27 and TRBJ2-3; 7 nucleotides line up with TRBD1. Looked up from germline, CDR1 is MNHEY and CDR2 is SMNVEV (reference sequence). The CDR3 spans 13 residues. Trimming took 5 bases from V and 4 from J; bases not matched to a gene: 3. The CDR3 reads CASSLQGSDTQYF. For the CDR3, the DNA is TGTGCCAGCAGTCTACAGGGGTCAGATACGCAGTATTTT.

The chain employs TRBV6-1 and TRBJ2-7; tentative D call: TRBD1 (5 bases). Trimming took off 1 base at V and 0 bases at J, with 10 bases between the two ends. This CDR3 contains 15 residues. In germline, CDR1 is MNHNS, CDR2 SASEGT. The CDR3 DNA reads TGTGCCAGCAGTGAAGGAGACAGCAACTCCTACGAGCAGTACTTC. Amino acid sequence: CASSEGDSNSYEQYF.

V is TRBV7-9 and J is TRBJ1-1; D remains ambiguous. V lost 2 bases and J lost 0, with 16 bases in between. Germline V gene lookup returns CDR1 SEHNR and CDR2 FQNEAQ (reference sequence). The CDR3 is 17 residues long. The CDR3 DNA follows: TGTGCCAGCAGCTTAATGGTTACAGAATCTATGAACACTGAAGCTTTCTTT. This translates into CASSLMVTESMNTEAFF.

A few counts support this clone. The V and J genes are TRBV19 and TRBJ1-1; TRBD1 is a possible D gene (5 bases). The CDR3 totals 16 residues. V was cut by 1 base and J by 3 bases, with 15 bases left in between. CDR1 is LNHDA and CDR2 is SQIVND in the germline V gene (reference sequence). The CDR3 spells CASSIVHGRGDTEAFF. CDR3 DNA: TGTGCCAGTAGTATAGTCCATGGTCGGGGGGACACTGAAGCTTTCTTT.

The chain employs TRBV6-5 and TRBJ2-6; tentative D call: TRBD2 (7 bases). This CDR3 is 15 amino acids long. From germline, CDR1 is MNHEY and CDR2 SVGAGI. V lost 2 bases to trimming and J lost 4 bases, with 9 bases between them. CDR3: CASSYGGAGANVLTF. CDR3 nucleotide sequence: TGTGCCAGCAGTTACGGGGGGGCCGGGGCCAACGTCCTGACTTTC.

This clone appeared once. CDR3 coding DNA: TGTGCCAGCAGCTTAACCCGAGCGATCAACACAGATACGCAGTATTTT. This translates into CASSLTRAINTDTQYF. The genes are TRBV7-2 and TRBJ2-3; D unresolved. Trimming removed 2 bases at V and 2 bases at J, with 14 bases between. The CDR3 runs 16 residues. The germline V gene has CDR1 SGHTA and CDR2 FQGNSA.

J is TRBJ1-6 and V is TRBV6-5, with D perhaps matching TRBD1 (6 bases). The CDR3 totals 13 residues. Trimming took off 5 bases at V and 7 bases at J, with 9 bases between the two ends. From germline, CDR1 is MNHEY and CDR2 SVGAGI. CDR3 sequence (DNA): TGTGCCAGCAGTCCGGGACACAATTCACCCCTCCACTTT. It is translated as CASSPGHNSPLHF.

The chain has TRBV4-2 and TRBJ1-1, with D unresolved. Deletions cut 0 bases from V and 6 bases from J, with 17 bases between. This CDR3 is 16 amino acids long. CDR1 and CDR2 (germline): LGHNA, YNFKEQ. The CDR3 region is CASSQEVSQAGPEAFF. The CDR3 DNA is TGTGCCAGCAGCCAAGAGGTATCCCAGGCCGGCCCTGAAGCTTTCTTT.

The CDR3 region has the DNA TGTGCCAGTCCGAGACAGGGGTGGGAAAATGGGCAGTACTTC. Translated: CASPRQGWENGQYF. The rearrangement links TRBV19 to TRBJ2-5, with TRBD1 matching 8 bases. The CDR3 spans 14 residues. V lost 8 bases and J lost 11; bases outside the gene matches: 16. Looked up from germline, CDR1 is LNHDA and CDR2 is SQIVND (reference sequence).